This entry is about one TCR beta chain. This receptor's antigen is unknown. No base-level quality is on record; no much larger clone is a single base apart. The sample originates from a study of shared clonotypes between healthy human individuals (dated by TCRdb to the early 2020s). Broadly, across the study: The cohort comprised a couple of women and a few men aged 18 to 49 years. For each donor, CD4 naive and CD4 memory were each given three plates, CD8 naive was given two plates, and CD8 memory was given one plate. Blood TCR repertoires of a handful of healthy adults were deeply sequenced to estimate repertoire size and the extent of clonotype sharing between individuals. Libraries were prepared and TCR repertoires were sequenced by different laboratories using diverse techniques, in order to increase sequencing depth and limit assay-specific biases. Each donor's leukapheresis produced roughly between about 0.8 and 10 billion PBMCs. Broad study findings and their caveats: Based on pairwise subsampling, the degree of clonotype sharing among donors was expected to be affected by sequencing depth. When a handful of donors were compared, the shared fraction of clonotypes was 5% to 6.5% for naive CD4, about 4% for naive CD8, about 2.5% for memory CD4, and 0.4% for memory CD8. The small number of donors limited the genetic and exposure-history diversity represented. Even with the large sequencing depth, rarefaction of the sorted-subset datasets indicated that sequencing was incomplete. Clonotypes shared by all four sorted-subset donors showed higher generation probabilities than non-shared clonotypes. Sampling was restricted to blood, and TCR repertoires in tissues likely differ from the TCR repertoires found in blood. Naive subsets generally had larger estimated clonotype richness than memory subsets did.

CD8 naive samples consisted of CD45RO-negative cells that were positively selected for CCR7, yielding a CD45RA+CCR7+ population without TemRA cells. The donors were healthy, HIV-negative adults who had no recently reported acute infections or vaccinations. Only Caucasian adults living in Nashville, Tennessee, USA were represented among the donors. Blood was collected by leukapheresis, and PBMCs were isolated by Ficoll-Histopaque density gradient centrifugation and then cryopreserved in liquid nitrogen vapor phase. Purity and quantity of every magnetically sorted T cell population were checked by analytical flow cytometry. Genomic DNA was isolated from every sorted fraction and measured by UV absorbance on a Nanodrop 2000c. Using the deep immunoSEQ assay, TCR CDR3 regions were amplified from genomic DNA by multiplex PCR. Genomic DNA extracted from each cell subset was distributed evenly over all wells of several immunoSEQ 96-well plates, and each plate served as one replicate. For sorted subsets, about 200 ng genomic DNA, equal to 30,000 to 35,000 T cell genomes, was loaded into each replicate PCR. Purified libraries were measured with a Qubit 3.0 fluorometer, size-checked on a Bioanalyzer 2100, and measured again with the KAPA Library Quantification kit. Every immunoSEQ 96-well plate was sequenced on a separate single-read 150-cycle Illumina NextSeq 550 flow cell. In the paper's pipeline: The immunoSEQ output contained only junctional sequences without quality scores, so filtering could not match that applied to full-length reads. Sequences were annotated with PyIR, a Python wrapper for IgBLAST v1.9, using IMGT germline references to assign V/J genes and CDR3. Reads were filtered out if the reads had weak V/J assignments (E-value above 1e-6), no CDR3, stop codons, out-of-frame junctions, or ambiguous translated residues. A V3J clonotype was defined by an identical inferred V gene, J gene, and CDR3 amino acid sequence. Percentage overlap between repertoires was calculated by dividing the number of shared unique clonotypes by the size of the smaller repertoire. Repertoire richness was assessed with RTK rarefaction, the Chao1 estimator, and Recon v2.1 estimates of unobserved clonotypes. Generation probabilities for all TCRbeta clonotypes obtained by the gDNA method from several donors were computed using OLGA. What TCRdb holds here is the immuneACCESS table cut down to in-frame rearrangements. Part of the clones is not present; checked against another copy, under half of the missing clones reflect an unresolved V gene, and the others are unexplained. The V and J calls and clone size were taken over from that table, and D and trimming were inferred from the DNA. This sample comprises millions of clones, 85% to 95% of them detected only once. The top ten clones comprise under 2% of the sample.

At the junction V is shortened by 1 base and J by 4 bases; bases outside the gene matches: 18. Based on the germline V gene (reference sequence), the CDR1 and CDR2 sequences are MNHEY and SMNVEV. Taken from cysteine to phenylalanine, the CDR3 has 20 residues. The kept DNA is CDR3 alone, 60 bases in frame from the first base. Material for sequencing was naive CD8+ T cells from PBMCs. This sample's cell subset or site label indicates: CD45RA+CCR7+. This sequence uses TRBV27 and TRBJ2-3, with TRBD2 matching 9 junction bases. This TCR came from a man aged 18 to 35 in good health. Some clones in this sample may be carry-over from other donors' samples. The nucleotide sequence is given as TGTGCCAGCAGTTTATATGGCGGGAGGGCCCTGGGATCTACGGCAGATACGCAGTATTTT. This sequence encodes CASSLYGGRALGSTADTQYF.